Listed here are 25 T cell receptor beta chains from one sample, sequenced in a study of control samples from healthy donors and cancer patients. The assay was immunoSEQ multiplex PCR, and TCRdb's table has in-frame clones only and misses some. This table has around 190,000 clones, approximately 90% appearing once. Material: blood. All receptors derive from a man aged 25 to 40 in good health.

CDR3 nucleotide sequence: TGTGCCAGCAGCGGACAGGAGGGAACTGAAGCTTTCTTT. Translated: CASSGQEGTEAFF. The rearrangement uses TRBV7-9 and TRBJ1-1, with 7 bases matching TRBD1. Germline V gene data show CDR1 as SEHNR and CDR2 as FQNEAQ (reference sequence). The trim removed 5 bases at V and 5 bases at J, leaving 5 bases unmatched. The CDR3 loop spans 13 amino acids.

The chain combines TRBV7-2 with TRBJ1-2; no clear D gene. CDR1 is SGHTA, CDR2 FQGNSA, per germline. The CDR3 is 12 residues long. V lost 1 base to trimming and J lost 8 bases, with 8 bases between them. The CDR3 DNA sequence: TGTGCCAGCAGCTTAGAGTTCGGGGGCTACACCTTC. This encodes CASSLEFGGYTF.

The chain recombines TRBV28 with TRBJ1-4; a possible D gene is TRBD1 (5 bases). V lost 4 bases, J lost 8 bases, and 11 bases lay in between. CDR1 is MDHEN, CDR2 SYDVKM, per germline. This CDR3 is built from 13 residues. In DNA form, the CDR3 reads TGTGCCAGCAGTTCGGGGACCAGGGAAAAACTGTTTTTT. Amino acids: CASSSGTREKLFF.

This clone was observed a handful of times. J is TRBJ2-7 and V is TRBV6-1, with TRBD1 identical over 10 bases. CDR1 is MNHNS and CDR2 is SASEGT in the germline V gene. The CDR3 sequence is 16 residues long. V was clipped by 0 bases and J by 3 bases; unmatched bases: 5. The CDR3 protein is CASSEATGTGVYEQYF. CDR3 DNA: TGTGCCAGCAGTGAAGCAACCGGGACAGGGGTCTACGAGCAGTACTTC.

The sample holds one count of this clone. V gene TRBV5-6 combines with J gene TRBJ2-7; TRBD1 aligns across 9 bases. The CDR3 has 14 residues. Germline lookup yields CDR1 SGHDT and CDR2 YYEEEE. Trimming removed 3 bases from V and 3 bases from J; junction bases left unmatched: 4. The CDR3 is CASSWGDRVYEQYF. The CDR3, as DNA: TGTGCCAGCAGCTGGGGGGACAGGGTCTACGAGCAGTACTTC. Full variable domain (rest looked up from reference TRBV5-6 and TRBJ2-7): DAGVTQSPTHLIKTRGQQVTLRCSPKSGHDTVSWYQQALGQGPQFIFQYYEEEERQRGNFPDRFSGHQFPNYSSELNVNALLLGDSALYLCASSWGDRVYEQYFGPGTRLTVT.

J is TRBJ1-5 and V is TRBV30, with D possibly TRBD1 on 6 matching bases. The CDR3 length is 14 residues. From germline, CDR1 is GTSNPN and CDR2 SVGIG (reference sequence). Trimming took off 2 bases at V and 4 bases at J, with 12 bases between the two ends. CDR3 sequence: CAWSSAGANQPQHF. The CDR3 DNA follows: TGTGCCTGGAGTAGCGCAGGGGCGAATCAGCCCCAGCATTTT.

This chain links TRBV6-1 with TRBJ2-1, with no clear D. Germline-derived CDR1 and CDR2 are MNHNS and SASEGT. V lost 2 bases and J lost 0, with 8 bases in between. CDR3 size: 15 residues. CDR3 amino acids: CASSEWADSYNEQFF. The CDR3 nucleotides are TGTGCCAGCAGTGAATGGGCAGACTCCTACAATGAGCAGTTCTTC.

In this sample, this clone turned up a few times. This sequence joins TRBV29-1 and TRBJ1-2; TRBD1 is a possible D gene (5 bases). Germline CDR1 SQVTM, CDR2 ANQGSEA. V lost 8 bases and J 4 bases, leaving 17 bases between the germline ends. The CDR3 contains 13 residues. CDR3 sequence reads: CSSLGGVTYGYTF. The CDR3 DNA sequence: TGCAGCTCCCTGGGAGGGGTGACCTATGGCTACACCTTC.

The chain links TRBV7-9 to TRBJ2-7, with TRBD2 matching 11 bases. The CDR3 has 18 residues. Germline CDR1 is SEHNR and CDR2 is FQNEAQ (reference sequence). The J segment lost 0 bases and the V segment lost 1 base, leaving 8 bases of the junction unmatched. As DNA, the CDR3 is TGTGCCAGCAGCTTAGTGGGTAGCGGGAGGGCAAACTCCTACGAGCAGTACTTC. Translated, it gives CASSLVGSGRANSYEQYF.

The chain links TRBV30 to TRBJ1-2; D gene unclear. V dropped 3 bases and J dropped 4 bases, with 6 bases sitting between them. In germline, CDR1 is GTSNPN, CDR2 SVGIG (reference sequence). This CDR3 contains 11 residues. The CDR3 sequence: CAWRQFYGYTF. The DNA of the CDR3 is TGTGCCTGGAGGCAATTCTATGGCTACACCTTC. The full variable domain, its missing parts supplied by reference TRBV30 and TRBJ1-2, is SQTIHQWPATLVQPVGSPLSLECTVEGTSNPNLYWYRQAAGRGLQLLFYSVGIGQISSEVPQNLSASRPQDRQFILSSKKLLLSDSGFYLCAWRQFYGYTFGSGTRLTVV.

The CDR3 DNA follows: TGTGCCAGCAGCTTAGGCCGCCAGGAGAACTACTATGGCTACACCTTC. It yields the protein CASSLGRQENYYGYTF. The rearrangement joins TRBV13 to TRBJ1-2; D unresolved. The CDR3 sequence is 16 residues long. Germline loops: CDR1 PRHDT, CDR2 FYEKMQ (reference sequence). V lost 0 bases and J lost 3, with 14 bases in between.

The rearrangement uses TRBV30 and TRBJ2-3, with TRBD2 identical over 9 bases. Unmatched junction bases numbered 4, after V lost 0 bases and J lost 0 bases. Germline CDR1 and CDR2: GTSNPN and SVGIG (reference sequence). CDR3 length: 16 amino acids. The CDR3: CAWSVLAGGSTDTQYF. For the CDR3, the DNA is TGTGCCTGGAGTGTACTGGCGGGAGGGAGCACAGATACGCAGTATTTT.

This rearrangement joins TRBV7-9 to TRBJ1-2; D is unresolved. CDR1 SEHNR and CDR2 FQNEAQ come from the germline V gene (reference sequence). V was cut by 1 base and J by 7 bases, with 10 bases left in between. This CDR3 has 13 residues. CDR3 in amino acids: CASSLVLVLGYTF. CDR3 bases: TGTGCCAGCAGCTTAGTTCTGGTTCTTGGCTACACCTTC. The full variable domain, in which reference TRBV7-9 and TRBJ1-2 provide the parts outside the CDR3, is DTGVSQNPRHKITKRGQNVTFRCDPISEHNRLYWYRQTLGQGPEFLTYFQNEAQLEKSRLLSDRFSAERPKGSFSTLEIQRTEQGDSAMYLCASSLVLVLGYTFGSGTRLTVV.

The chain recombines TRBV5-1 with TRBJ2-1; 7 bases agree with TRBD2. V lost 3 bases and J lost 7; bases outside the gene matches: 7. CDR1 is SGHRS, CDR2 YFSETQ, per germline. The CDR3 runs to 14 residues. In DNA, the CDR3 is TGCGCCAGCAGCTACCGCGGGAGTGGTAATGAGCAGTTCTTC. Its protein product is CASSYRGSGNEQFF.

V and J are TRBV24-1 and TRBJ1-5; TRBD1 matches at 7 bases. Germline V gene sequence: CDR1 KGHDR, CDR2 SFDVKD. The V segment lost 7 bases and the J segment 5 bases; nucleotides outside the gene matches: 13. This CDR3 region has 16 residues. The CDR3 is CATSESRGTAYQPQHF. For the CDR3, the DNA is TGTGCCACCAGCGAAAGTAGAGGGACAGCCTATCAGCCCCAGCATTTT.

The chain employs TRBV9 and TRBJ1-2; D is ambiguous. This CDR3 is built from 13 residues. Germline values: CDR1 SGDLS, CDR2 YYNGEE. V was shortened by 0 bases and J by 2 bases, with 5 bases between the two germline ends. CDR3 loop: CASSVEANYGYTF. The CDR3 nucleotides are TGTGCCAGCAGCGTAGAGGCAAACTATGGCTACACCTTC.

The chain joins TRBV5-1 to TRBJ2-2; either TRBD1 or TRBD2 may fit D (5 bases each). Germline CDR1 SGHRS, CDR2 YFSETQ. The CDR3 has 16 residues. The V end lost 1 base, the J end lost 4 bases, and 14 bases lay between the germline ends. The CDR3 DNA reads TGCGCCAGCAGCTTGAATTCCCAGAGGGGCACCGGGGAGCTGTTTTTT. It is translated as CASSLNSQRGTGELFF.

V usage is TRBV30 and J usage is TRBJ1-6; no clear D. The germline V and J ends were trimmed by 0 bases and 10 bases, with 10 bases remaining between them. The CDR3 has 13 amino acids. The germline gives CDR1 GTSNPN, CDR2 SVGIG (reference sequence). The CDR3 loop is CAWSVFSGSPLHF. The CDR3 DNA is TGTGCCTGGAGTGTTTTCAGTGGGTCACCCCTCCACTTT.

V is TRBV10-2 and J is TRBJ1-2, with D unclear. Germline V gene data show CDR1 as WSHSY and CDR2 as SAAADI. The CDR3 runs 15 residues. The V end lost 0 bases, the J end lost 4 bases, and 12 bases lay between the germline ends. DNA for the CDR3: TGCGCCAGCAGTGAGTCGGGTGCAGAAGTCTATGGCTACACCTTC. Translating it yields CASSESGAEVYGYTF.

This clone was seen a single time. The chain links TRBV7-9 to TRBJ2-1, with D perhaps TRBD2 (5 bases). The V end was cut by 1 base, the J end by 7 bases, with 11 bases between. CDR1 is SEHNR and CDR2 is FQNEAQ in the germline V gene (reference sequence). The CDR3 is 14 amino acids. CDR3 residues: CASSLVVGNNEQFF. Here the CDR3 DNA reads TGTGCCAGCAGCTTAGTAGTCGGGAATAATGAGCAGTTCTTC.

The gene calls are TRBV27 and TRBJ2-1; D unresolved. Trimming shortened V by 3 bases and J by 7 bases, and 4 bases separated the two germline ends. Germline-derived CDR1 and CDR2 are MNHEY and SMNVEV (reference sequence). This CDR3 is built from 11 residues. The CDR3 loop is CASSLLNEQFF. The CDR3 region has the DNA TGTGCCAGCAGTTTGCTGAATGAGCAGTTCTTC.

The CDR3 DNA sequence: TGTGCCAGCAGCGGCCCTCGACTAGGAAGCAATGAGCAGTTCTTC. This codes for CASSGPRLGSNEQFF. The chain is built from TRBV7-9 and TRBJ2-1; the D gene is possibly TRBD2 (6 bases). In germline, CDR1 is SEHNR, CDR2 FQNEAQ (reference sequence). This CDR3 contains 15 residues. Trimming cost V 5 bases and J 6 bases, with 17 bases left between them.

The J gene is TRBJ2-5, the V gene TRBV6-2 or TRBV6-3, with D possibly matching TRBD2 (5 bases). Trimming took off 0 bases at V and 2 bases at J, with 7 bases between the two ends. Germline values: CDR1 MNHEY, CDR2 SVGEGT. This CDR3 is 14 amino acids long. CDR3 in DNA: TGTGCCAGCAGTTACTCGGCGGGTCAAGAGACCCAGTACTTC. Amino acids: CASSYSAGQETQYF.

This clone was observed once. J is TRBJ1-1 and V is TRBV13; TRBD1 aligns across 7 bases. Germline assignment: CDR1 PRHDT and CDR2 FYEKMQ (reference sequence). The length of the CDR3 is 15 residues. The V gene end was trimmed by 6 bases and the J gene end by 0 bases; junction bases not matched to a gene: 7. CDR3 region: CASRGTGAVNTEAFF. CDR3 coding DNA: TGTGCCAGCAGGGGAACAGGGGCGGTGAACACTGAAGCTTTCTTT.

The rearrangement joins TRBV5-8 to TRBJ2-3; D remains unclear. Germline lookup yields CDR1 SGHTS and CDR2 YDEGEE. Trimming shortened V by 1 base and J by 2 bases, and 5 bases separated the two germline ends. The CDR3 sequence is 13 residues long. This CDR3 reads CASSLSSTDTQYF. CDR3 bases: TGTGCCAGCAGCTTGAGCTCCACAGATACGCAGTATTTT. The entire variable domain, with the rest obtained from reference TRBV5-8 and TRBJ2-3, is as follows: EAGVTQSPTHLIKTRGQQATLRCSPISGHTSVYWYQQALGLGLQFLLWYDEGEERNRGNFPPRFSGRQFPNYSSELNVNALELEDSALYLCASSLSSTDTQYFGPGTRLTVL.